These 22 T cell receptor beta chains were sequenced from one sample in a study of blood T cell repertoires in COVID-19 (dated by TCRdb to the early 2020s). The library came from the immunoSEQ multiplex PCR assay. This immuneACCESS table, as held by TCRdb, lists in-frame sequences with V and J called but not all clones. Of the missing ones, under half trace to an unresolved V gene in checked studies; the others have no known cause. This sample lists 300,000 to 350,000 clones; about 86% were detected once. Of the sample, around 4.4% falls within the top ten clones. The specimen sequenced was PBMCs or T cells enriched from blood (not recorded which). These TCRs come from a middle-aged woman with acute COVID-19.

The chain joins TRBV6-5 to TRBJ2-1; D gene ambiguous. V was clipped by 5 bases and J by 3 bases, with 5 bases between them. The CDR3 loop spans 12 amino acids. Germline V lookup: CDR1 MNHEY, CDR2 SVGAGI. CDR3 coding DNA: TGTGCCAGCAGTCCAGGCTACAATGAGCAGTTCTTC. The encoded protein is CASSPGYNEQFF.

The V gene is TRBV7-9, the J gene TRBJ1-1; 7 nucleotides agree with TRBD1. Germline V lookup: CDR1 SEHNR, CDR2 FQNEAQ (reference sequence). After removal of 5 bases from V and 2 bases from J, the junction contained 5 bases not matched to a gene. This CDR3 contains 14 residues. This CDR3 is CASSLQGKNTEAFF. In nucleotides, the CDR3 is TGTGCCAGCAGCCTACAGGGGAAAAACACTGAAGCTTTCTTT.

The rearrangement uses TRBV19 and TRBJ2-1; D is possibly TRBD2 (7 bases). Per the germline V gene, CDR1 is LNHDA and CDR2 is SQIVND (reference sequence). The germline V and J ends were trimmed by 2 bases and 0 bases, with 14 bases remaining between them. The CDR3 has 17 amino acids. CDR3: CASSIRMGGLSYNEQFF. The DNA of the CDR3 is TGTGCCAGTAGTATAAGGATGGGGGGGCTCTCCTACAATGAGCAGTTCTTC. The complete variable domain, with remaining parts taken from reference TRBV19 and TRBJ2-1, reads DGGITQSPKYLFRKEGQNVTLSCEQNLNHDAMYWYRQDPGQGLRLIYYSQIVNDFQKGDIAEGYSVSREKKESFPLTVTSAQKNPTAFYLCASSIRMGGLSYNEQFFGPGTRLTVL.

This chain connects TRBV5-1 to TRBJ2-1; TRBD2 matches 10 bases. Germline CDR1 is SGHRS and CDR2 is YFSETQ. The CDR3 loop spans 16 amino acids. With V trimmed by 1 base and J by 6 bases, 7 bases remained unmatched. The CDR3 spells CASSLRSSGSTNEQFF. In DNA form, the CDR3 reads TGCGCCAGCAGCTTGAGATCTAGCGGGAGCACCAATGAGCAGTTCTTC.

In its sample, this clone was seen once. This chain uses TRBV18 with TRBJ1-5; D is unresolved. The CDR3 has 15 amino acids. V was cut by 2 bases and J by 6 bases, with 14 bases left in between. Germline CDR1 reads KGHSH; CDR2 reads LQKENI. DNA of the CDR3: TGTGCCAGCTCACCAGGGATTGTCGAGGGTCAGCCCCAGCATTTT. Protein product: CASSPGIVEGQPQHF.

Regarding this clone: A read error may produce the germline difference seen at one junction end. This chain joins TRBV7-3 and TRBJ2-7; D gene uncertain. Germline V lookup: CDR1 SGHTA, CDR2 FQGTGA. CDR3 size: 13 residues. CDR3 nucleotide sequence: TGTGCCAGCAGCCTAACGTCAGACTACGAGCAGTACTTC. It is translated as CASSLTSDYEQYF.

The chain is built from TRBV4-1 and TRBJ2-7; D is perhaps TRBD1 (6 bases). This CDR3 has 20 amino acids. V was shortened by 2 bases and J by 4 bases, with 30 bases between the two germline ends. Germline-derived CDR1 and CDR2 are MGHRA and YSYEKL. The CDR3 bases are TGCGCCAGCAGCCAACGAGGGGGATACCGGGACACCGGTTCCCCGTACGAGCAGTACTTC. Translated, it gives CASSQRGGYRDTGSPYEQYF.

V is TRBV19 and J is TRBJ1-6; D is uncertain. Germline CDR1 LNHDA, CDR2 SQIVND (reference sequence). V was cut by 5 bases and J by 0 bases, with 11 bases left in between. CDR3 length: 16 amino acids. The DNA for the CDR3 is TGTGCCAGTAGTCAGGCCCTAAACTCCTATAATTCACCCCTCCACTTT. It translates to CASSQALNSYNSPLHF.

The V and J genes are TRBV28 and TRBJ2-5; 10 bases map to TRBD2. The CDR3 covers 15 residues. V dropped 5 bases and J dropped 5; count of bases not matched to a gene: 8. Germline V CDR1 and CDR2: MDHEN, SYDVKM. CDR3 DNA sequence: TGTGCCAGCAGTCCTGAGCGGGAGGGGTGGGAGACCCAGTACTTC. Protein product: CASSPEREGWETQYF.

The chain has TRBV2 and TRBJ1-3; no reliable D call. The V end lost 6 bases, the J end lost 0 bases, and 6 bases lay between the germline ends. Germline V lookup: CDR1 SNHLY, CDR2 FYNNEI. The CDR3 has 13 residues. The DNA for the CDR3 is TGTGCCAGCAGACTAAGCTCTGGAAACACCATATATTTT. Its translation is CASRLSSGNTIYF.

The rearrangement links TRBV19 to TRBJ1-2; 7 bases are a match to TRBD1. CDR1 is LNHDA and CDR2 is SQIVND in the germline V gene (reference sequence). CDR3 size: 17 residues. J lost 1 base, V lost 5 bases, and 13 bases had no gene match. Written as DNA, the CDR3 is TGTGCCAGTAGTCCTTTAATGGGCCGGGACAGTAACTATGGCTACACCTTC. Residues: CASSPLMGRDSNYGYTF.

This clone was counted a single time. CDR3: CASSSQALNTEAFF. CDR3 coding DNA: TGTGCCAGCTCGTCACAGGCCTTGAACACTGAAGCTTTCTTT. The V gene is TRBV18, the J gene TRBJ1-1; TRBD1 might be the D (5 bases). The CDR3 runs to 14 residues. In germline, CDR1 is KGHSH, CDR2 LQKENI. V was pared by 6 bases and J by 0 bases, with 11 bases between.

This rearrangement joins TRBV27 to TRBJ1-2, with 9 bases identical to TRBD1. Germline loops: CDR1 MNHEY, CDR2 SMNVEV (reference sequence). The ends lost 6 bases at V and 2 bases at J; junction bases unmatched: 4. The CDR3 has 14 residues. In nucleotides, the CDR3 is TGTGCCAGCAGCCGGACAGGGGACAACTATGGCTACACCTTC. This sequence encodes CASSRTGDNYGYTF.

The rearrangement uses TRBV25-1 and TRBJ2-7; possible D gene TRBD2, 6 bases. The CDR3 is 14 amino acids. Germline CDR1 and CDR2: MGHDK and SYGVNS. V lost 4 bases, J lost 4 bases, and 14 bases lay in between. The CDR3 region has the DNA TGTGCCAGCAGTGGTCAGGGAGGATATTACGAGCAGTACTTC. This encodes CASSGQGGYYEQYF.

DNA for the CDR3: TGTGCCAGCAGCTTAAACGGGAGAGGCACAGATACGCAGTATTTT. Amino acids: CASSLNGRGTDTQYF. The chain has TRBV11-2 and TRBJ2-3; a possible D gene is TRBD2 (6 bases). V gave up 2 bases and J gave up 1 base, with 10 bases separating them. CDR1 is SGHAT, CDR2 FQNNGV, per germline. The CDR3 length is 15 residues.

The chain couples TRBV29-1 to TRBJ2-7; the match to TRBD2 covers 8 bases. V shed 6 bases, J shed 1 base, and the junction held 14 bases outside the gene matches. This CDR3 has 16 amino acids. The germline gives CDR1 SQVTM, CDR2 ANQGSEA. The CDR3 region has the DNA TGCAGCGTGAGGGGGTTGGTAGCGGGATCGTCCTACGAGCAGTACTTC. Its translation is CSVRGLVAGSSYEQYF.

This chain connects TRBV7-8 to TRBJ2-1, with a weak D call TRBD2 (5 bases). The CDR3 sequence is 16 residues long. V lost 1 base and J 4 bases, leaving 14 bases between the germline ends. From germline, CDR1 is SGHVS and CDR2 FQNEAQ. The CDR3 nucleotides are TGTGCCAGCAGCTTAGTAGCTAGCTCTGAATACAATGAGCAGTTCTTC. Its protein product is CASSLVASSEYNEQFF.

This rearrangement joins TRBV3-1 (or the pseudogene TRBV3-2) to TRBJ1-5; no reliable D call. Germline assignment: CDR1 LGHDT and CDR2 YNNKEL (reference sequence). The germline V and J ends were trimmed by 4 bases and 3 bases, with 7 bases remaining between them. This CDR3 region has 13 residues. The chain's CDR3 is CASSPLPNQPQHF. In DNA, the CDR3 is TGTGCCAGCAGCCCCCTTCCCAATCAGCCCCAGCATTTT.

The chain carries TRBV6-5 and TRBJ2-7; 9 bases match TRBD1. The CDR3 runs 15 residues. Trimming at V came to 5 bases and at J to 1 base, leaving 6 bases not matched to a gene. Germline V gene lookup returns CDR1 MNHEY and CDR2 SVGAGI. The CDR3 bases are TGTGCCAGCAGTATCGGACAGGGGCCTTCCTACGAGCAGTACTTC. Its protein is CASSIGQGPSYEQYF.

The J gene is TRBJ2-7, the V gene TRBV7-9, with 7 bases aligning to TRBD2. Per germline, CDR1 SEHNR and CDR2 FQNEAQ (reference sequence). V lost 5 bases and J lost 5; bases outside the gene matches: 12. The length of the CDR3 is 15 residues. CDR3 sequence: CASSPMAGVTHEQYF. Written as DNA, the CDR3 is TGTGCCAGCAGCCCGATGGCGGGAGTGACCCACGAGCAGTACTTC.

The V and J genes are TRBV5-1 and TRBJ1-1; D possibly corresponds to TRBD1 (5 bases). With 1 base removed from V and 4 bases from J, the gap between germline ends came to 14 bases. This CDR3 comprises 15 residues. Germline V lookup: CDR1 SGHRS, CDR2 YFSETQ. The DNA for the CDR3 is TGCGCCAGCAGCTTGTCTGGTCAGGGCAGCACTGAAGCTTTCTTT. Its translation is CASSLSGQGSTEAFF.

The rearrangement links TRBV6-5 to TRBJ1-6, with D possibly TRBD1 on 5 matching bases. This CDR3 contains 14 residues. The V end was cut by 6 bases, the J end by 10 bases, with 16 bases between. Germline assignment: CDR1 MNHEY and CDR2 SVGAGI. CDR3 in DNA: TGTGCCAGCAGGTTTCAGGGTAGGAACTCACCCCTCCACTTT. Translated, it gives CASRFQGRNSPLHF.